The sequence of this T cell receptor (beta chain) was determined in a study of blood T cell repertoires in COVID-19. In the study overall: T cells, B-cell-depleted T cells, or PBMCs supplied cDNA or gDNA.

Original processing notes: Researchers report that nucleated cell counts were estimated from reference gene primer amplification. TCRdb keeps only in-frame clones here, not all; method: immunoSEQ multiplex PCR. V and J calls and clone size are given by that table; D and trimming were obtained from the DNA. The sample has 360,000 or so clones; approximately 89% are singletons. Patients from Seattle were sampled longitudinally, starting during active infection. Germline V gives CDR1 MDHEN, CDR2 SYDVKM. V was pared by 8 bases and J by 5 bases, with 5 bases of the junction left unmatched. The length of the CDR3 is 13 residues.

Sequencing was carried out using peripheral blood. The rearrangement uses TRBV28 and TRBJ2-3; 9 bases align to TRBD2. The sequence derives from a woman between 55 and 75 years old with COVID-19, enrolled during active disease. The chain's CDR3 is CASRAGGRDTQYF. The CDR3 bases are TGTGCCAGCCGGGCGGGGGGGAGAGATACGCAGTATTTT. Based on the CDR3 plus reference TRBV28 and TRBJ2-3, the full variable domain is DVKVTQSSRYLVKRTGEKVFLECVQDMDHENMFWYRQDPGLGLRLIYFSYDVKMKEKGDIPEGYSVSREKKERFSLILESASTNQTSMYLCASRAGGRDTQYFGPGTRLTVL.